The 15 T cell receptor beta chains below were found in one sample sequenced in a study of blood T cell repertoires in COVID-19. Clones were read by immunoSEQ multiplex PCR, and TCRdb kept only the in-frame ones, dropping some. This repertoire shows roughly 50,000 clones, about three quarters found once; its top ten account for about 19%. Material: peripheral blood. All receptors derive from a human donor with active or convalescent COVID-19. The donor label of this sample is uncertain.

The chain couples TRBV6-4 to TRBJ2-5, with D maybe TRBD2 (5 bases). This CDR3 spans 15 amino acids. Looked up from germline, CDR1 is MRHNA and CDR2 is SNTAGT. Deletions cut 2 bases from V and 5 bases from J, with 15 bases between. CDR3: CASSDPGCAWETQYF. The CDR3 DNA reads TGTGCCAGCAGTGACCCGGGATGTGCATGGGAGACCCAGTACTTC.

This chain uses TRBV6-1 with TRBJ2-3; D is possibly TRBD1 (5 bases). Trimming left V 0 bases short and J 0 bases short, with 10 bases between. The CDR3 is made up of 16 amino acids. Germline V gene data show CDR1 as MNHNS and CDR2 as SASEGT. The chain's CDR3 is CASSEARATSTDTQYF. In nucleotides, the CDR3 is TGTGCCAGCAGTGAAGCCAGGGCCACTAGCACAGATACGCAGTATTTT.

This chain uses TRBV4-2 with TRBJ2-7; the match to TRBD2 covers 11 bases. Germline V lookup: CDR1 LGHNA, CDR2 YNFKEQ. The CDR3 is 15 amino acids. Germline trimming cut 3 bases from V and 3 bases from J; bases unmatched to any gene: 4. The CDR3 spells CASSHGTSGVYEQYF. DNA for the CDR3: TGTGCCAGCAGCCACGGGACTAGCGGCGTCTACGAGCAGTACTTC.

The chain joins TRBV29-1 to TRBJ2-1; 9 bases are shared with TRBD1. The CDR3 has 16 residues. Losses at the gene ends were 5 bases for V and 4 bases for J; bases not matched to a gene: 12. CDR1 is SQVTM and CDR2 is ANQGSEA in the germline V gene. The CDR3 DNA follows: TGCAGCGTTAAATCTCCCGGGACAGGGAATTACAATGAGCAGTTCTTC. Amino acid sequence: CSVKSPGTGNYNEQFF.

This clone was seen just once. The CDR3 bases are TGTGCCAGCAGTCCCGAGGGGGGGTTAATGAATGGCTACACCTTC. Protein: CASSPEGGLMNGYTF. The chain joins TRBV2 to TRBJ1-2; possible D gene TRBD1, 6 bases. Trimming left V 5 bases short and J 6 bases short, with 19 bases between. This CDR3 has 15 amino acids. Germline CDR1 SNHLY, CDR2 FYNNEI. The full variable domain, in which reference TRBV2 and TRBJ1-2 provide the parts outside the CDR3, is EPEVTQTPSHQVTQMGQEVILRCVPISNHLYFYWYRQILGQKVEFLVSFYNNEISEKSEIFDDQFSVERPDGSNFTLKIRSTKLEDSAMYFCASSPEGGLMNGYTFGSGTRLTVV.

V usage is TRBV6-1 and J usage is TRBJ2-7, with D tentatively TRBD2 (6 bases). The CDR3 is made up of 15 amino acids. Trimming left V 2 bases short and J 1 base short, with 12 bases between. Germline lookup yields CDR1 MNHNS and CDR2 SASEGT. This CDR3 is CASSELEGPSYEQYF. CDR3 bases: TGTGCCAGCAGTGAATTGGAGGGGCCTTCCTACGAGCAGTACTTC.

This rearrangement joins TRBV7-2 to TRBJ2-1, with D possibly TRBD1 on 5 matching bases. The germline V and J ends were trimmed by 5 bases and 4 bases, with 12 bases remaining between them. CDR1 is SGHTA, CDR2 FQGNSA, per germline. This CDR3 spans 14 amino acids. CDR3 sequence reads: CASSLDRVYNEQFF. DNA for the CDR3: TGTGCCAGCAGCCTCGACAGAGTGTACAATGAGCAGTTCTTC.

This rearrangement joins TRBV5-3 to TRBJ2-7; the D gene is possibly TRBD2 (6 bases). TRBV5-3 is placed among ORFs of uncertain function. This CDR3 spans 15 amino acids. Trimming took 5 bases from V and 3 from J, leaving 18 bases between them. The CDR3 DNA is TGTGCCAGAAGGACGGAAGGGGAGGCCAACTACGAGCAGTACTTC. Its protein is CARRTEGEANYEQYF.

This rearrangement joins TRBV5-1 to TRBJ1-1; 8 bases are a match to TRBD1. V was clipped by 3 bases and J by 0 bases; unmatched bases: 4. Germline CDR1 SGHRS, CDR2 YFSETQ. The CDR3 length is 15 residues. This chain's CDR3 is CASSSTGALNTEAFF. CDR3 nucleotide sequence: TGCGCCAGCAGCTCGACAGGGGCCTTGAACACTGAAGCTTTCTTT. The complete variable domain, with remaining parts taken from reference TRBV5-1 and TRBJ1-1, reads KAGVTQTPRYLIKTRGQQVTLSCSPISGHRSVSWYQQTPGQGLQFLFEYFSETQRNKGNFPGRFSGRQFSNSRSEMNVSTLELGDSALYLCASSSTGALNTEAFFGQGTRLTVV.

The chain links TRBV10-1 to TRBJ2-1, with D possibly matching TRBD2 (6 bases). Germline V lookup: CDR1 WNHNN, CDR2 SYGVQD (reference sequence). The CDR3 has 14 amino acids. V lost 5 bases and J 7 bases, leaving 15 bases between the germline ends. DNA of the CDR3: TGCGCCAGCAGTCGACCCGAACTAGCTAATGAGCAGTTCTTC. Amino acids: CASSRPELANEQFF.

This clone appeared once. This sequence joins TRBV28 and TRBJ1-3; 7 bases agree with TRBD1. The germline gives CDR1 MDHEN, CDR2 SYDVKM. V lost 3 bases, J lost 4 bases, and 3 bases stayed unmatched. The CDR3 length is 14 residues. CDR3 sequence reads: CASSFEDRGNTIYF. The DNA for the CDR3 is TGTGCCAGCAGTTTTGAGGACAGGGGAAACACCATATATTTT.

The rearrangement links TRBV19 to TRBJ2-3; 9 bases fit TRBD1. The CDR3 spans 14 residues. Per germline, CDR1 LNHDA and CDR2 SQIVND (reference sequence). V gave up 6 bases and J gave up 1 base; unmatched junction bases: 2. This CDR3 is CASRDRGGTDTQYF. The CDR3 DNA reads TGTGCCAGTAGAGACAGGGGGGGCACAGATACGCAGTATTTT.

This chain joins TRBV7-2 and TRBJ2-4, with D possibly matching TRBD2 (6 bases). Germline V CDR1 and CDR2: SGHTA, FQGNSA. The CDR3 is 15 amino acids. V was shortened by 5 bases and J by 8 bases, with 19 bases between the two germline ends. CDR3 region: CASSPRPPGVDIQYF. Here the CDR3 DNA reads TGTGCCAGCAGCCCCAGACCCCCGGGAGTCGACATTCAGTACTTC. The full variable domain, rest sourced from reference TRBV7-2 and TRBJ2-4, is GAGVSQSPSNKVTEKGKDVELRCDPISGHTALYWYRQSLGQGLEFLIYFQGNSAPDKSGLPSDRFSAERTGGSVSTLTIQRTQQEDSAVYLCASSPRPPGVDIQYFGAGTRLSVL.

This clone was found once. The chain is built from TRBV4-3 and TRBJ2-2; 7 bases match TRBD2. With V trimmed by 3 bases and J by 5 bases, 6 bases remained unmatched. The CDR3 is 15 amino acids. Germline V gene data show CDR1 as LGHNA and CDR2 as YSLEER. The CDR3 region is CASSQGGDLTGELFF. In nucleotides, the CDR3 is TGCGCCAGCAGCCAGGGAGGGGATCTTACCGGGGAGCTGTTTTTT.

The chain carries TRBV27 and TRBJ1-1, with a weak D call TRBD1 (6 bases). Trimming stripped 7 bases from V and 3 bases from J, with 18 bases between. The CDR3 runs to 15 residues. The V gene's germline CDR1 is MNHEY and CDR2 SMNVEV (reference sequence). The CDR3 DNA reads TGTGCCAGCACGGCCTTTCCGGGGGGCCACACTGAAGCTTTCTTT. This codes for CASTAFPGGHTEAFF.